This T cell receptor beta chain comes out of a study of T-cell reconstitution after alpha-beta-depleted transplantation in children. Study observations and caveats: Once a year had passed after transplant, T-cell counts and diversity came mostly from newly produced T cells. Reportedly, roughly two months post-transplant, alpha-beta T cells arose from several hundred expanded graft clones.

This clonotype was seen many times. As yet, its antigen is unknown. There are 14 residues in the CDR3. Germline CDR1 is SEHNR and CDR2 is FQNEAQ (reference sequence). J gave up 5 bases and V 5 bases, and 3 bases lay outside the gene matches. Preparation of the TCRbeta library was carried out with unique molecular identifiers. Using its own MiXCR run on the PCR reads, TCRdb lists one record per CDR3 protein. The sample shows around 490,000 distinct CDR3 sequences, roughly 11% of them seen only once. Specimen: PBMCs, mostly from graft donor cells, collected 180 days after TCRalphabeta/CD19-depleted stem cell transplant. The chain joins TRBV7-9 to TRBJ1-6; 7 positions agree with TRBD1. This TCR came from a female patient between 2 and 15 years old who had a stem cell transplant for aplastic anemia, so the T cells may come from the graft donor. CDR3 nucleotide sequence: TGTGCCAGCAGCATCGGGACAGATAATTCACCCCTCCACTTT. This gives the protein CASSIGTDNSPLHF.